This is a list of T cell receptor beta chains from one sample in a study of PD-1 blockade in classical Hodgkin lymphoma. The table came from immunoSEQ multiplex PCR; TCRdb's copy has only in-frame clones and leaves some out. The table includes roughly 19,000 clones, about 88% detected once. The starting material was CD8+ T cells from blood, obtained before the fourth cycle of nivolumab. These receptors all stem from a human donor with classical Hodgkin lymphoma. The CDR3 runs from the conserved cysteine through the conserved F or W. The order of the fields is clone size, J gene, D gene, V gene, CDR3 protein, CDR3 DNA. A D gene is named only where the DNA matches it firmly. Some rows mark clone size as missing; the rest say once, few, many or name a class of expanded clone.

clone size: few
J gene: TRBJ2-7
D gene: .
V gene: TRBV4-1
CDR3 protein: CASSQDPLTGTYEQYF
CDR3 DNA: TGCGCCAGCAGCCAAGACCCCCTGACAGGTACCTACGAGCAGTACTTC

clone size: .
J gene: TRBJ2-1
D gene: .
V gene: TRBV4-1
CDR3 protein: CASSQVHPPRGDNEQFF
CDR3 DNA: TGCGCCAGCAGCCAAGTACACCCCCCCCGGGGCGACAATGAGCAGTTCTTC

clone size: .
J gene: TRBJ2-7
D gene: TRBD2
V gene: TRBV2
CDR3 protein: CASRTGTSGRAREQYF
CDR3 DNA: TGTGCCAGCAGAACCGGGACTAGCGGGAGGGCCCGCGAGCAGTACTTC

clone size: .
J gene: TRBJ1-3
D gene: .
V gene: TRBV7-9
CDR3 protein: CASGRDRISSGNTIYF
CDR3 DNA: TGTGCCAGCGGACGGGACCGAATAAGCTCTGGAAACACCATATATTTT

clone size: .
J gene: TRBJ2-1
D gene: TRBD2
V gene: TRBV11-2
CDR3 protein: CASSPGTRNEQFF
CDR3 DNA: TGTGCCAGCAGCCCCGGGACTAGAAATGAGCAGTTCTTC

clone size: .
J gene: TRBJ2-5
D gene: .
V gene: TRBV4-1
CDR3 protein: CASSQGLSDAETQYF
CDR3 DNA: TGCGCCAGCAGCCAAGGATTAAGCGATGCGGAGACCCAGTACTTC

clone size: .
J gene: TRBJ2-1
D gene: .
V gene: TRBV28
CDR3 protein: CASSWDQGNEQFF
CDR3 DNA: TGTGCCAGCAGTTGGGATCAGGGCAATGAGCAGTTCTTC

clone size: .
J gene: TRBJ1-1
D gene: .
V gene: TRBV7-9
CDR3 protein: CASSLALSNTEAFF
CDR3 DNA: TGTGCCAGCAGCTTAGCGTTGTCGAACACTGAAGCTTTCTTT

clone size: .
J gene: TRBJ2-7
D gene: .
V gene: TRBV30
CDR3 protein: CAWSVGAGSYEQYF
CDR3 DNA: TGTGCCTGGAGTGTTGGGGCAGGATCCTACGAGCAGTACTTC

clone size: .
J gene: TRBJ1-3
D gene: TRBD1
V gene: TRBV2
CDR3 protein: CASSLDRLSGNTIYF
CDR3 DNA: TGTGCCAGCAGTTTGGACAGGTTGTCTGGAAACACCATATATTTT

clone size: .
J gene: TRBJ2-7
D gene: TRBD1
V gene: TRBV15
CDR3 protein: CATSREPRNRGISYEQYF
CDR3 DNA: TGTGCCACCAGCAGAGAACCCCGAAACAGGGGAATCTCCTACGAGCAGTACTTC

clone size: .
J gene: TRBJ2-7
D gene: .
V gene: TRBV11-2
CDR3 protein: CASSSGPGHRYEQYF
CDR3 DNA: TGTGCCAGCAGCTCCGGCCCGGGACATCGTTACGAGCAGTACTTC

clone size: .
J gene: TRBJ1-5
D gene: TRBD1
V gene: TRBV6-1
CDR3 protein: CASSGTGAYQPQHF
CDR3 DNA: TGTGCCAGCAGTGGGACAGGGGCCTATCAGCCCCAGCATTTT

clone size: once
J gene: TRBJ2-7
D gene: .
V gene: TRBV2
CDR3 protein: CASSEGGGRSYEQYF
CDR3 DNA: TGTGCCAGCAGTGAAGGCGGCGGAAGGTCCTACGAGCAGTACTTC

clone size: .
J gene: TRBJ2-5
D gene: TRBD1
V gene: TRBV29-1
CDR3 protein: CSALGDRDQETQYF
CDR3 DNA: TGCAGCGCCTTGGGGGACAGGGACCAAGAGACCCAGTACTTC

clone size: few
J gene: TRBJ1-2
D gene: TRBD1
V gene: TRBV29-1
CDR3 protein: CSVVPGTGGGYTF
CDR3 DNA: TGCAGCGTGGTGCCCGGGACAGGCGGAGGCTACACCTTC

clone size: .
J gene: TRBJ2-3
D gene: .
V gene: TRBV4-1
CDR3 protein: CASSQGFRAGTTTDTQYF
CDR3 DNA: TGCGCCAGCAGCCAAGGTTTTAGAGCCGGGACCACCACAGATACGCAGTATTTT

clone size: .
J gene: TRBJ2-5
D gene: .
V gene: TRBV10-3
CDR3 protein: CATVATRTETQYF
CDR3 DNA: TGTGCCACCGTGGCCACAAGAACGGAGACCCAGTACTTC

clone size: .
J gene: TRBJ2-4
D gene: .
V gene: TRBV4-2
CDR3 protein: CASSQVSQNIQYF
CDR3 DNA: TGTGCCAGCAGCCAAGTTAGCCAAAACATTCAGTACTTC

clone size: .
J gene: TRBJ2-5
D gene: .
V gene: TRBV19
CDR3 protein: CASSKRGGRETQYF
CDR3 DNA: TGTGCCAGTAGCAAAAGGGGGGGTAGAGAGACCCAGTACTTC

clone size: .
J gene: TRBJ2-1
D gene: .
V gene: TRBV7-2
CDR3 protein: CASSLGRVADLGRFF
CDR3 DNA: TGTGCCAGCAGCTTAGGTCGAGTGGCGGACCTGGGCCGGTTCTTC

clone size: .
J gene: TRBJ2-7
D gene: .
V gene: TRBV7-2
CDR3 protein: CASSLDLRGLSYEQYF
CDR3 DNA: TGTGCCAGCAGCTTAGATTTGAGGGGTCTCTCCTACGAGCAGTACTTC

clone size: .
J gene: TRBJ1-4
D gene: .
V gene: TRBV6-5
CDR3 protein: CASKTQGGEKLFF
CDR3 DNA: TGTGCCAGTAAGACGCAGGGTGGTGAAAAACTGTTTTTT

clone size: .
J gene: TRBJ2-3
D gene: TRBD1
V gene: TRBV7-8
CDR3 protein: CASSFPGQGLDTQYF
CDR3 DNA: TGTGCCAGCAGCTTTCCGGGACAGGGACTAGATACGCAGTATTTT

clone size: .
J gene: TRBJ2-7
D gene: TRBD2
V gene: TRBV19
CDR3 protein: CASSSAGGREQYF
CDR3 DNA: TGTGCCAGTAGCTCAGCGGGAGGTCGCGAGCAGTACTTC

clone size: few
J gene: TRBJ2-2
D gene: .
V gene: TRBV27
CDR3 protein: CASSSMQGYGELFF
CDR3 DNA: TGTGCCAGCAGTTCAATGCAGGGTTACGGGGAGCTGTTTTTT

clone size: .
J gene: TRBJ2-1
D gene: .
V gene: TRBV11-2
CDR3 protein: CASSLSRSGQRVYNEQFF
CDR3 DNA: TGTGCCAGCAGCTTATCCAGGAGCGGCCAGAGGGTTTACAATGAGCAGTTCTTC

clone size: .
J gene: TRBJ2-7
D gene: .
V gene: TRBV29-1
CDR3 protein: CSVEAWTVSSYEQYF
CDR3 DNA: TGCAGCGTTGAAGCTTGGACAGTATCCTCCTACGAGCAGTACTTC

clone size: .
J gene: TRBJ2-3
D gene: TRBD1
V gene: TRBV7-9
CDR3 protein: CASSLGPGQDTDTQYF
CDR3 DNA: TGTGCCAGCAGCTTAGGGCCGGGACAGGACACAGATACGCAGTATTTT

clone size: .
J gene: TRBJ1-2
D gene: TRBD1
V gene: TRBV28
CDR3 protein: CASSSQGTVYGYTF
CDR3 DNA: TGTGCCAGCAGTAGCCAGGGGACAGTCTATGGCTACACCTTC

clone size: .
J gene: TRBJ1-1
D gene: TRBD1
V gene: TRBV10-2
CDR3 protein: CASRFPGTAEAFF
CDR3 DNA: TGCGCCAGCAGATTTCCCGGGACAGCTGAAGCTTTCTTT

clone size: .
J gene: TRBJ2-1
D gene: .
V gene: TRBV9
CDR3 protein: CASSVVAGPYNEQFF
CDR3 DNA: TGTGCCAGCAGCGTAGTGGCGGGTCCCTACAATGAGCAGTTCTTC

clone size: .
J gene: TRBJ2-1
D gene: TRBD2
V gene: TRBV2
CDR3 protein: CASSEALAFYNEQFF
CDR3 DNA: TGTGCCAGCAGTGAAGCACTAGCGTTCTACAATGAGCAGTTCTTC

clone size: .
J gene: TRBJ1-1
D gene: .
V gene: TRBV9
CDR3 protein: CASSAGGVFTEAFF
CDR3 DNA: TGTGCCAGCAGCGCCGGGGGGGTTTTTACTGAAGCTTTCTTT

clone size: .
J gene: TRBJ1-1
D gene: .
V gene: TRBV7-3
CDR3 protein: CASSLTEAGNTEAFF
CDR3 DNA: TGTGCCAGCAGCTTAACCGAAGCTGGGAACACTGAAGCTTTCTTT

clone size: once
J gene: TRBJ2-2
D gene: .
V gene: TRBV21-1
CDR3 protein: CASSKVPRPGGAHTGELFF
CDR3 DNA: TGTGCCAGCAGCAAAGTACCCAGGCCCGGGGGGGCGCACACCGGGGAGCTGTTTTTT

clone size: .
J gene: TRBJ2-2
D gene: .
V gene: TRBV7-9
CDR3 protein: CAIFLRQRAVSGELFF
CDR3 DNA: TGTGCCATCTTCTTGAGGCAGAGAGCCGTCTCCGGGGAGCTGTTTTTT

clone size: .
J gene: TRBJ2-7
D gene: .
V gene: TRBV9
CDR3 protein: CASGNSYEQYF
CDR3 DNA: TGTGCCAGCGGGAACTCCTACGAGCAGTACTTC

clone size: .
J gene: TRBJ2-5
D gene: TRBD1
V gene: TRBV12-5
CDR3 protein: CASGLVGQGVRQETQYF
CDR3 DNA: TGTGCTAGTGGTTTGGTCGGACAGGGGGTACGGCAAGAGACCCAGTACTTC

clone size: .
J gene: TRBJ2-1
D gene: TRBD2
V gene: TRBV5-1
CDR3 protein: CASSSLLPPPGGYSSNEQFF
CDR3 DNA: TGCGCCAGCAGCTCCCTCCTCCCCCCTCCGGGAGGTTATAGCAGCAATGAGCAGTTCTTC

clone size: .
J gene: TRBJ2-2
D gene: .
V gene: TRBV7-9
CDR3 protein: CASSGDLKSTGELFF
CDR3 DNA: TGTGCCAGCAGCGGTGACCTGAAGAGCACCGGGGAGCTGTTTTTT

clone size: few
J gene: TRBJ2-7
D gene: .
V gene: TRBV30
CDR3 protein: CAWIQASRSYEQYF
CDR3 DNA: TGTGCCTGGATCCAGGCTAGCCGCTCCTACGAGCAGTACTTC

clone size: .
J gene: TRBJ2-3
D gene: TRBD1
V gene: TRBV28
CDR3 protein: CASSLGTVGGKTQYF
CDR3 DNA: TGTGCCAGCAGTTTAGGGACAGTAGGCGGTAAAACGCAGTATTTT

clone size: .
J gene: TRBJ2-1
D gene: .
V gene: TRBV9
CDR3 protein: CASSTGGVEQFF
CDR3 DNA: TGTGCCAGCAGCACAGGAGGAGTTGAGCAGTTCTTC

clone size: .
J gene: TRBJ2-7
D gene: .
V gene: TRBV4-1
CDR3 protein: CASSQAAGGLYEQYF
CDR3 DNA: TGCGCCAGCAGCCAAGCCGCAGGGGGGCTGTACGAGCAGTACTTC

clone size: .
J gene: TRBJ1-4
D gene: TRBD1
V gene: TRBV6-6
CDR3 protein: CASEDRGLEKLFF
CDR3 DNA: TGTGCCAGCGAGGACAGGGGGCTTGAAAAACTGTTTTTT

clone size: .
J gene: TRBJ2-2
D gene: TRBD2
V gene: TRBV7-7
CDR3 protein: CASSLGLNTGELFF
CDR3 DNA: TGTGCCAGCAGCTTGGGACTAAACACCGGGGAGCTGTTTTTT

clone size: .
J gene: TRBJ2-2
D gene: .
V gene: TRBV11-3
CDR3 protein: CASSRFGQGTGELFF
CDR3 DNA: TGTGCCAGCAGCCGTTTCGGGCAGGGGACCGGGGAGCTGTTTTTT

clone size: .
J gene: TRBJ1-4
D gene: .
V gene: TRBV6-1
CDR3 protein: CASSEEGQATNEKLFF
CDR3 DNA: TGTGCCAGCAGTGAAGAAGGCCAGGCAACTAATGAAAAACTGTTTTTT

clone size: .
J gene: TRBJ2-7
D gene: TRBD1
V gene: TRBV6-5
CDR3 protein: CASRGTTGRLYEQYF
CDR3 DNA: TGTGCCAGCCGGGGTACGACAGGGCGCCTCTACGAGCAGTACTTC

clone size: few
J gene: TRBJ1-4
D gene: .
V gene: TRBV19
CDR3 protein: CASSIAAGEKLFF
CDR3 DNA: TGTGCCAGTAGTATAGCGGCGGGTGAAAAACTGTTTTTT

clone size: .
J gene: TRBJ2-3
D gene: .
V gene: TRBV30
CDR3 protein: CAWSGLIITTDTQYF
CDR3 DNA: TGTGCCTGGAGTGGACTGATTATAACCACAGATACGCAGTATTTT

clone size: .
J gene: TRBJ2-7
D gene: .
V gene: TRBV5-1
CDR3 protein: CASSSERSSYEQYF
CDR3 DNA: TGCGCCAGCAGCTCGGAGCGAAGCTCCTACGAGCAGTACTTC

clone size: .
J gene: TRBJ2-1
D gene: .
V gene: TRBV27
CDR3 protein: CASSRRRPEDNEQFF
CDR3 DNA: TGTGCCAGCAGTCGAAGACGGCCCGAGGACAATGAGCAGTTCTTC